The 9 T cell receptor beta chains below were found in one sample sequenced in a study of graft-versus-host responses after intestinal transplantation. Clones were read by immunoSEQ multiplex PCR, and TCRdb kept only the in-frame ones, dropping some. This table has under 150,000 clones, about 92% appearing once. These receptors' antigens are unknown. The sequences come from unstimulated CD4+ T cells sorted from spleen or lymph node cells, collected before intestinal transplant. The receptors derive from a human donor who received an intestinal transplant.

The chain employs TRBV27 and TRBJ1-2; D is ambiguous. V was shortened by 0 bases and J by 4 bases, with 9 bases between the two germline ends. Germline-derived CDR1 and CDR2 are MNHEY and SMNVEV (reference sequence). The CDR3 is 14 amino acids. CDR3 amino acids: CASSLSLGSYGYTF. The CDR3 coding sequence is TGTGCCAGCAGTTTATCATTGGGGAGCTATGGCTACACCTTC.

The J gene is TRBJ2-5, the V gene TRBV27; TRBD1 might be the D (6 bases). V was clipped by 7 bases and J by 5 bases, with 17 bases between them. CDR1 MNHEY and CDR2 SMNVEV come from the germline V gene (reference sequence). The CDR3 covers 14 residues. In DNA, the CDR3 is TGTGCCAGCACCTCCACCCAGGGGACGGAGACCCAGTACTTC. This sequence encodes CASTSTQGTETQYF.

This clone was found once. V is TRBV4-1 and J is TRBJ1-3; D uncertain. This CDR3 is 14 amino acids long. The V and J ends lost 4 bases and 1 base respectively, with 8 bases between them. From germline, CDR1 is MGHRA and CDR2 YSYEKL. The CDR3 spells CASSPGRSGNTIYF. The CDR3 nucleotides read TGCGCCAGCAGCCCCGGGAGGTCTGGAAACACCATATATTTT.

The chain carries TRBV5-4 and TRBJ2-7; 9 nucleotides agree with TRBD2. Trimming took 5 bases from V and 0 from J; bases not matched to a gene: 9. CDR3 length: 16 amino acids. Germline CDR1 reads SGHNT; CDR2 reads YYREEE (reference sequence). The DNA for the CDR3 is TGTGCCAGCAGTTGGGACGGGACTAGCCTCTCCTACGAGCAGTACTTC. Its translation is CASSWDGTSLSYEQYF.

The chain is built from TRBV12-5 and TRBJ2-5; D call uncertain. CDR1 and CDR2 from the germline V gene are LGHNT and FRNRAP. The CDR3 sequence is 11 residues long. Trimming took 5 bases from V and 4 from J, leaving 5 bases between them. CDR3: CASGTGETQYF. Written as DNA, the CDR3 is TGTGCTAGTGGTACTGGAGAGACCCAGTACTTC.

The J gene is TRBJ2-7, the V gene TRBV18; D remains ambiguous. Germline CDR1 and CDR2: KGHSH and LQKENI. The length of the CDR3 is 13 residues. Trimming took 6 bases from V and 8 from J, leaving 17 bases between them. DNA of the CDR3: TGTGCCAGCTCGCCGGACGGGCGATTCAAGCAGTACTTC. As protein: CASSPDGRFKQYF.

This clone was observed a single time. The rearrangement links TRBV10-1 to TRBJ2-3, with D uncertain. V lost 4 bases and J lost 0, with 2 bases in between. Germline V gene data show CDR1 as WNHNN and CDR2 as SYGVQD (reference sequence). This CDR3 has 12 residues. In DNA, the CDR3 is TGCGCCAGCAGTGTTAGCACAGATACGCAGTATTTT. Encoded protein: CASSVSTDTQYF.

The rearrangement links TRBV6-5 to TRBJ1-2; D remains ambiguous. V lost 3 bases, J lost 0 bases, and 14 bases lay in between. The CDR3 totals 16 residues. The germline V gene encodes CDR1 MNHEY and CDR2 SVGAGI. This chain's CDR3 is CASSYSPHAPNYGYTF. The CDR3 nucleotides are TGTGCCAGCAGTTATTCCCCTCATGCTCCTAACTATGGCTACACCTTC.

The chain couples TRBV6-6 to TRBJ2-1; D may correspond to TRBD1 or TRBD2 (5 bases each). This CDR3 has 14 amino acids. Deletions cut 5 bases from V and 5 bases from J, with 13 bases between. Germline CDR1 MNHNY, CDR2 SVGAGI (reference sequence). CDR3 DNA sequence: TGTGCCAGCAGTCTCCCGGGGCAAAACAATGAGCAGTTCTTC. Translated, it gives CASSLPGQNNEQFF.